Presented here are 27 T cell receptor beta chains from one specimen sequenced in a study of blood T cells in healthy people across ages. Primers used in a second PCR of roughly 6 to 12 cycles were a sample-barcoded 5' primer and a J-beta primer mix. TCRdb independently ran MiXCR on the 5' RACE reads; one entry per CDR3 protein. The sample lists about 1,500,000 distinct CDR3 sequences; approximately 30% were seen once. The sequenced sample consisted of blood. The receptor set was obtained from a woman in her twenties or thirties in good health.

The chain recombines TRBV5-1 with TRBJ2-1, with 7 bases identical to TRBD1. The germline CDR1 and CDR2 sequences are SGHRS and YFSETQ. V shed 3 bases and J 8 bases; nucleotides not matched to a gene: 11. The length of the CDR3 is 15 residues. The CDR3 here is CASSYRDSEVDEQFF. CDR3 DNA: TGCGCCAGCAGCTATCGGGACAGTGAGGTGGATGAGCAGTTCTTC.

The chain couples TRBV10-3 to TRBJ1-2; TRBD1 aligns across 11 bases. The V gene end was trimmed by 6 bases and the J gene end by 7 bases; junction bases not matched to a gene: 10. Germline assignment: CDR1 ENHRY and CDR2 SYGVKD. This CDR3 has 15 residues. The DNA of the CDR3 is TGTGCCATCAGAGCCGGGACAGGGGGGTATGGTGGCTACACCTTC. Translation gives CAIRAGTGGYGGYTF.

The chain couples TRBV28 to TRBJ1-5, with TRBD1 as a possible D gene (5 bases). The CDR3 runs 14 residues. Germline CDR1 reads MDHEN; CDR2 reads SYDVKM. Deletions cut 7 bases from V and 1 base from J, with 11 bases between. The CDR3 nucleotides read TGTGCCAGCACCTACTGGACAAGCAATCAGCCCCAGCATTTT. Protein: CASTYWTSNQPQHF.

The genes are TRBV6-2 or TRBV6-3 and TRBJ2-3, with no clear D. Germline values: CDR1 MNHEY, CDR2 SVGEGT. This CDR3 region has 16 residues. The ends were cut back, 0 bases at V and 3 bases at J, with 13 bases in the middle. The CDR3 nucleotides are TGTGCCAGCAGTTACTCCCCGAAACGACGGACAGATACGCAGTATTTT. Protein product: CASSYSPKRRTDTQYF.

This chain connects TRBV24-1 to TRBJ2-1; D is possibly TRBD1 or TRBD2 (5 bases each). The CDR3 runs to 13 residues. The germline V and J ends were trimmed by 1 base and 9 bases, with 9 bases remaining between them. Germline-derived CDR1 and CDR2 are KGHDR and SFDVKD. The CDR3 bases are TGTGCCACCAGTGATTTACGAGGGACTGAGCAGTTCTTC. Translation gives CATSDLRGTEQFF.

J is TRBJ2-3 and V is TRBV10-1; maybe TRBD2 (5 bases). Germline CDR1 WNHNN, CDR2 SYGVQD (reference sequence). The V end lost 8 bases, the J end lost 0 bases, and 12 bases lay between the germline ends. CDR3 length equals 14 residues. The CDR3 spells CASAAAGSTDTQYF. DNA of the CDR3: TGCGCCAGCGCCGCTGCGGGTAGCACAGATACGCAGTATTTT.

This sequence joins TRBV7-9 and TRBJ1-2; D is possibly TRBD1 (6 bases). Germline lookup yields CDR1 SEHNR and CDR2 FQNEAQ (reference sequence). Deletions cut 0 bases from V and 4 bases from J, with 15 bases between. The length of the CDR3 is 16 residues. This CDR3 is CASSLAAGGRGYGYTF. CDR3 coding DNA: TGTGCCAGCAGCTTAGCGGCGGGGGGGCGCGGCTATGGCTACACCTTC.

This clonotype was detected many times. The chain links TRBV4-1 to TRBJ2-7; no clear D gene. Germline V gene data show CDR1 as MGHRA and CDR2 as YSYEKL. CDR3 length: 15 amino acids. V was clipped by 0 bases and J by 0 bases, with 9 bases between them. CDR3 sequence: CASSQDLLISYEQYF. The DNA of the CDR3 is TGCGCCAGCAGCCAAGATTTGCTAATCTCCTACGAGCAGTACTTC.

In its sample, this clonotype was seen many times. V usage is TRBV5-1 and J usage is TRBJ2-3, with 7 bases identical to TRBD2. Trimming cost V 3 bases and J 12 bases; bases outside gene matches: 10. The CDR3 spans 13 residues. Germline V gene lookup returns CDR1 SGHRS and CDR2 YFSETQ. This CDR3 reads CASSSTLSGFQYF. The DNA of the CDR3 is TGCGCCAGCAGCTCTACTCTTAGCGGGTTTCAGTATTTT.

This clonotype was found many times. The chain recombines TRBV2 with TRBJ1-1; D ambiguous. This CDR3 spans 13 amino acids. V was cut by 3 bases and J by 3 bases, with 8 bases left in between. Per the germline V gene, CDR1 is SNHLY and CDR2 is FYNNEI. DNA of the CDR3: TGTGCCAGCAGTGAGGAGGGAGACACTGAAGCTTTCTTT. This encodes CASSEEGDTEAFF.

This clonotype was counted only a few times. As DNA, the CDR3 is TGCGCCAGCAGCCAGCTTCAGGGGGCCACTGAAGCTTTCTTT. Its protein is CASSQLQGATEAFF. V is TRBV4-1 and J is TRBJ1-1, with 8 bases fitting TRBD1. V lost 3 bases and J lost 4; bases outside the gene matches: 4. CDR3 size: 14 residues. Germline values: CDR1 MGHRA, CDR2 YSYEKL.

The chain employs TRBV29-1 and TRBJ1-4; 9 bases match TRBD1. Germline CDR1 reads SQVTM; CDR2 reads ANQGSEA. The CDR3 extends over 13 amino acids. Trimming removed 4 bases from V and 8 bases from J; junction bases left unmatched: 5. The CDR3 DNA sequence: TGCAGCGTTGTATGGACAGGGGACGAAAAACTGTTTTTT. Protein product: CSVVWTGDEKLFF.

This clonotype came up a few times. The chain has TRBV6-5 and TRBJ1-2, with D uncertain. Trimming left V 8 bases short and J 7 bases short, with 11 bases between. CDR3 length: 11 residues. CDR1 and CDR2 from the germline V gene are MNHEY and SVGAGI. CDR3 nucleotides: TGTGCCAGCGCCTCGTCGGGTGGCTACACCTTC. It is translated as CASASSGGYTF.

This sequence joins TRBV7-2 and TRBJ1-2; D not certain. Per the germline V gene, CDR1 is SGHTA and CDR2 is FQGNSA. Trimming shortened V by 0 bases and J by 4 bases, and 12 bases separated the two germline ends. This CDR3 is built from 15 residues. CDR3 DNA: TGTGCCAGCAGCTTAGCGCTAGAAGCCCTCTATGGCTACACCTTC. Translating it yields CASSLALEALYGYTF.

The chain employs TRBV7-9 and TRBJ2-4, with a possible D match to TRBD2 (8 bases). Per germline, CDR1 SEHNR and CDR2 FQNEAQ (reference sequence). Deletions cut 6 bases from V and 11 bases from J, with 38 bases between. The CDR3 runs 20 residues. The CDR3 loop reads CASSSRASWAGTALAGVQYF. The CDR3 region has the DNA TGTGCCAGCAGTTCTAGGGCGTCATGGGCCGGGACAGCGCTAGCGGGTGTTCAGTACTTC.

The chain has TRBV7-9 and TRBJ2-1; maybe TRBD2 (6 bases). CDR1 and CDR2 (germline): SEHNR, FQNEAQ (reference sequence). Trimming removed 7 bases from V and 3 bases from J, with 16 bases in between. The CDR3 has 15 amino acids. The CDR3 loop reads CASTPGGSVYNEQFF. The DNA of the CDR3 is TGTGCCAGCACCCCCGGGGGATCGGTCTACAATGAGCAGTTCTTC.

CDR3 in amino acids: CATSDPTAYQETQYF. CDR3 in DNA: TGTGCCACCAGTGATCCGACAGCGTACCAAGAGACCCAGTACTTC. This rearrangement joins TRBV24-1 to TRBJ2-5; TRBD1 is a possible D gene (5 bases). The CDR3 sequence is 15 residues long. The V end lost 3 bases, the J end lost 0 bases, and 10 bases lay between the germline ends. In germline, CDR1 is KGHDR, CDR2 SFDVKD.

This clonotype was picked up a small number of times. The V and J genes are TRBV29-1 and TRBJ2-5; 8 nucleotides line up with TRBD1. Germline values: CDR1 SQVTM, CDR2 ANQGSEA. V gave up 8 bases and J gave up 0 bases; unmatched junction bases: 5. The CDR3 totals 13 residues. The DNA of the CDR3 is TGCAGCTTTAGACAGGGGAACCAAGAGACCCAGTACTTC. As protein: CSFRQGNQETQYF.

The gene calls are TRBV29-1 and TRBJ1-4; D is perhaps TRBD1 (6 bases). The germline V gene encodes CDR1 SQVTM and CDR2 ANQGSEA. The CDR3 has 13 residues. Trimming removed 7 bases at V and 5 bases at J, with 14 bases between. CDR3 residues: CSAQTGSNEKLFF. The CDR3 nucleotides are TGCAGCGCACAGACAGGCTCCAATGAAAAACTGTTTTTT.

This clonotype was detected a few times. This chain uses TRBV6-6 with TRBJ1-2; no clear D. Per germline, CDR1 MNHNY and CDR2 SVGAGI (reference sequence). The CDR3 extends over 13 amino acids. Trimming shortened V by 5 bases and J by 8 bases, and 15 bases separated the two germline ends. Written as DNA, the CDR3 is TGTGCCAGCAGTGATACACCGTTAGCCGGCTACACCTTC. It is translated as CASSDTPLAGYTF.

This clonotype showed up just a few times. This chain joins TRBV12-3 or TRBV12-4 and TRBJ1-4, with D unresolved. V lost 6 bases, J lost 8 bases, and 19 bases lay in between. This CDR3 region has 15 residues. The CDR3 sequence is CASSEKTADGEKLFF. CDR3 nucleotide sequence: TGTGCCAGCAGCGAAAAGACCGCGGACGGCGAAAAACTGTTTTTT.

The chain is built from TRBV4-3 and TRBJ1-2; D is unclear. The germline V gene has CDR1 LGHNA and CDR2 YSLEER. This CDR3 contains 14 residues. V was trimmed by 0 bases and J by 4 bases, leaving 9 bases between them. The CDR3 sequence: CASSQDGYGYGYTF. In DNA, the CDR3 is TGCGCCAGCAGCCAAGACGGATATGGCTATGGCTACACCTTC.

The chain uses TRBV6-2 or TRBV6-3 and TRBJ2-1; weak D call: TRBD2 (5 bases). This CDR3 comprises 13 residues. From germline, CDR1 is MNHEY and CDR2 SVGEGT. Trimming cost V 2 bases and J 13 bases, with 15 bases left between them. The CDR3 loop is CASSYPPEETQFF. CDR3 in DNA: TGTGCCAGCAGTTACCCTCCGGAGGAGACCCAGTTCTTC.

The chain links TRBV6-1 to TRBJ2-4; no clear D. Germline V gives CDR1 MNHNS, CDR2 SASEGT. The CDR3 spans 13 residues. V lost 3 bases and J lost 5, with 8 bases in between. CDR3 coding DNA: TGTGCCAGCAGTGAGCCAGGAGAAAACATTCAGTACTTC. This translates into CASSEPGENIQYF.

This clonotype was counted a few times. The chain links TRBV12-3 or TRBV12-4 to TRBJ2-7, with 8 bases matching TRBD2. Trimming removed 5 bases from V and 3 bases from J; junction bases left unmatched: 9. The CDR3 runs to 15 residues. Here the CDR3 DNA reads TGTGCCAGCAGTCCGGGGGGGACTAGAAACTACGAGCAGTACTTC. Its protein is CASSPGGTRNYEQYF.

V and J are TRBV20-1 and TRBJ2-1, with D unresolved. Trimming cost V 4 bases and J 5 bases, with 3 bases left between them. The germline V gene encodes CDR1 DFQATT and CDR2 SNEGSKA (reference sequence). This CDR3 has 10 residues. The CDR3 DNA sequence: TGCAGTGCTATGGACAATGAGCAGTTCTTC. The encoded protein is CSAMDNEQFF.

Worth noting for this clonotype: Just one base apart from a much larger clone, this may be a read error. This chain links TRBV15 with TRBJ2-3; no clear D gene. Germline CDR1 is LNHNV and CDR2 is YYDKDF (reference sequence). The CDR3 loop spans 16 amino acids. Deletions cut 0 bases from V and 4 bases from J, with 14 bases between. In DNA, the CDR3 is TGTGCCACCAGCAGAGAAGCTAGACTCCCCGCAGATACGCAGTATTTT. It specifies CATSREARLPADTQYF.